Listed below are T cell receptor beta chains from one sample, sequenced in a study of cytomegalovirus exposure and HLA in healthy donors. TCRdb keeps only in-frame clones here, not all; method: immunoSEQ multiplex PCR. The sample lists some 51,000 clones, approximately 71% occurring once. Sequenced: PBMCs. All receptors derive from a man aged 35 to 55 in good health and CMV-seropositive. The CDR3 runs from the conserved cysteine through the conserved F or W. Each record gives: D gene, J gene, V gene, clone size, CDR3 protein, CDR3 DNA. A D gene is named only where the DNA matches it firmly. Rows may omit the clone size; those that give it use once, few, many or a size class.

-,TRBJ2-5,TRBV6-4,-,CASSKPPGRSQETQYF,TGTGCCAGCAGCAAACCCCCCGGTAGGAGCCAAGAGACCCAGTACTTC
-,TRBJ1-1,TRBV5-4,few,CASSLQWNTEAFF,TGTGCCAGCAGCTTACAGTGGAACACTGAAGCTTTCTTT
TRBD2,TRBJ2-5,TRBV4-2,few,CASSQRTSDQETQYF,TGTGCCAGCAGCCAACGGACTAGCGACCAAGAGACCCAGTACTTC
-,TRBJ2-1,TRBV12-5,-,CASGLVRGKYNEQFF,TGTGCTAGTGGTTTGGTACGGGGGAAGTACAATGAGCAGTTCTTC
TRBD1,TRBJ1-4,TRBV7-7,-,CASSPWDREVKLFF,TGTGCCAGCAGCCCCTGGGACAGGGAGGTAAAACTGTTTTTT
-,TRBJ1-4,TRBV2,-,CASSEQGPGEKLFF,TGTGCCAGCAGTGAACAGGGGCCGGGGGAAAAACTGTTTTTT
-,TRBJ1-5,TRBV7-8,-,CASSLAPGPPFSSNQPQHF,TGTGCCAGCAGCTTAGCGCCAGGGCCCCCATTTTCTAGCAATCAGCCCCAGCATTTT
-,TRBJ1-2,TRBV6-1,-,CASSEATGPWGGYTF,TGTGCCAGCAGTGAAGCTACAGGACCTTGGGGTGGCTACACCTTC
-,TRBJ1-6,TRBV30,-,CAWSPVYSPLHF,TGTGCCTGGAGTCCAGTTTATTCACCCCTCCACTTT
-,TRBJ1-1,TRBV5-1,-,CASSLVVGGEAFF,TGCGCCAGCAGCTTGGTTGTAGGGGGTGAGGCTTTCTTT
-,TRBJ1-2,TRBV25-1,-,CASSAGISVYGYTF,TGTGCCAGCAGTGCAGGGATCAGCGTCTATGGCTACACCTTC
TRBD1,TRBJ1-4,TRBV18,few,CASSPNRGTNEKLFF,TGTGCCAGCTCACCTAACAGGGGTACTAATGAAAAACTGTTTTTT
-,TRBJ1-2,TRBV9,-,CASSNRRGAGGYTF,TGTGCCAGCAGCAACCGTCGGGGAGCGGGAGGCTACACCTTC
-,TRBJ2-1,TRBV11-2,-,CASSAENEQFF,TGTGCCAGCAGCGCGGAGAATGAGCAGTTCTTC
TRBD2,TRBJ2-5,TRBV5-6,once,CASSATGTSGEETQYF,TGTGCCAGCAGCGCGACCGGGACTAGCGGGGAAGAGACCCAGTACTTC
-,TRBJ2-7,TRBV6-6,-,CASISGQPYEQYF,TGTGCCAGCATTTCAGGACAGCCCTACGAGCAGTACTTC
TRBD1,TRBJ1-4,TRBV30,-,CAWRTTGGRSTNEKLFF,TGTGCCTGGAGAACGACAGGGGGCCGTAGTACTAATGAAAAACTGTTTTTT
TRBD1,TRBJ1-6,TRBV14,-,CASSHVRGTGELSSPLHF,TGTGCCAGCAGCCATGTCCGCGGGACAGGGGAACTCAGCTCACCCCTCCACTTT
-,TRBJ1-5,TRBV6-1,-,CASSERGVNQRGSQHF,TGTGCCAGCAGTGAACGGGGGGTTAATCAGCGGGGGTCCCAGCATTTT
-,TRBJ1-1,TRBV9,-,CASSVDSLRTEAFF,TGTGCCAGCAGCGTAGACAGTCTTCGCACTGAAGCTTTCTTT
TRBD1,TRBJ2-1,TRBV5-1,-,CASSLPQGVYNEQFF,TGCGCCAGCAGCTTGCCCCAGGGGGTGTACAATGAGCAGTTCTTC
-,TRBJ1-1,TRBV19,once,CASSIGGAGTEAFF,TGTGCCAGTAGTATAGGAGGTGCGGGCACTGAAGCTTTCTTT
TRBD1,TRBJ1-5,TRBV25-1,-,CAGSGTGVGDQPQHF,TGTGCCGGCAGTGGAACAGGGGTTGGGGATCAGCCCCAGCATTTT
-,TRBJ1-3,TRBV19,-,CASSIRLSGNTIYF,TGTGCCAGTAGTATACGACTATCTGGAAACACCATATATTTT
-,TRBJ1-4,TRBV30,-,CAWSVLATNEKLFF,TGTGCCTGGAGTGTTTTAGCAACTAATGAAAAACTGTTTTTT
-,TRBJ2-3,TRBV12-5,-,CASGFPRPGGGTDTQYF,TGTGCTAGTGGTTTCCCCAGACCTGGAGGAGGCACAGATACGCAGTATTTT
-,TRBJ1-4,TRBV11-2,-,CASSAQVATNEKLFF,TGTGCCAGCAGCGCTCAGGTAGCAACTAATGAAAAACTGTTTTTT
TRBD2,TRBJ2-1,TRBV7-3,-,CASSLIGGAYNEQFF,TGTGCCAGCAGCTTAATCGGGGGGGCCTACAATGAGCAGTTCTTC
-,TRBJ1-1,TRBV5-1,once,CASSLGRVNTEAFF,TGCGCCAGCAGCTTGGGGCGGGTGAACACTGAAGCTTTCTTT
TRBD1,TRBJ2-7,TRBV6-6,-,CASSRGQVPNEQYF,TGTGCCAGCAGTCGGGGACAGGTTCCCAACGAGCAGTACTTC
-,TRBJ1-1,TRBV21-1,-,CASSPSGGPRHAFF,TGTGCCAGCAGCCCCTCCGGCGGCCCTCGGCATGCTTTCTTT
-,TRBJ2-5,TRBV28,-,CASSFGLAIETQYF,TGTGCCAGCAGTTTCGGGCTAGCGATAGAGACCCAGTACTTC
-,TRBJ2-7,TRBV30,few,CAGLRPTYEQYF,TGTGCCGGACTGAGACCAACCTACGAGCAGTACTTC
-,TRBJ2-3,TRBV4-3,few,CASSQVISDTQYF,TGCGCCAGCAGCCAAGTTATCTCAGATACGCAGTATTTT
TRBD2,TRBJ2-1,TRBV13,few,CASSPGLARNEQFF,TGTGCCAGCAGCCCCGGACTAGCACGGAACGAGCAGTTCTTC
-,TRBJ2-7,TRBV2,few,CASSDVQSYEQYF,TGTGCCAGCAGTGACGTGCAGTCCTACGAGCAGTACTTC
-,TRBJ2-7,TRBV7-6,-,CASSPRPYEQYF,TGTGCCAGCAGCCCGAGGCCCTACGAGCAGTACTTC
TRBD1,TRBJ2-5,TRBV5-4,-,CASSGPTGIKQETQYF,TGTGCCAGCAGCGGACCGACAGGGATAAAACAAGAGACCCAGTACTTC
TRBD1,TRBJ1-1,TRBV5-1,-,CASSLGGQGPEAFF,TGCGCCAGCAGCTTGGGGGGACAGGGTCCTGAAGCTTTCTTT
-,TRBJ2-5,TRBV7-2,-,CASSPGAVPQETQYF,TGTGCCAGCAGCCCAGGGGCGGTTCCCCAAGAGACCCAGTACTTC
TRBD2,TRBJ2-7,TRBV4-2,-,CASSQTSGGPYEQYF,TGTGCCAGCAGCCAGACTAGCGGGGGACCCTACGAGCAGTACTTC
-,TRBJ2-3,TRBV13,-,CASSLGGDFTDTQYF,TGTGCCAGCAGCTTAGGGGGGGACTTCACAGATACGCAGTATTTT
-,TRBJ1-2,TRBV5-4,-,CASSLDAGSGAYGYTF,TGTGCCAGCAGCTTGGACGCAGGGTCAGGGGCCTATGGCTACACCTTC
TRBD2,TRBJ2-5,TRBV11-2,-,CASSRGGRRETQYF,TGTGCCAGCAGCCGGGGGGGCCGGAGGGAGACCCAGTACTTC
TRBD1,TRBJ1-5,TRBV19,-,CASCGQGADRSNQPQHF,TGTGCCAGCTGTGGACAGGGTGCCGATAGGAGCAATCAGCCCCAGCATTTT
TRBD1,TRBJ1-5,TRBV7-8,-,CASSRDSGNQPQHF,TGTGCCAGCAGCCGGGACAGTGGAAATCAGCCCCAGCATTTT
-,TRBJ2-2,TRBV18,-,CASSPEGVARVTGELFF,TGTGCCAGCTCCCCCGAGGGGGTAGCGCGGGTCACCGGGGAGCTGTTTTTT
-,TRBJ1-1,TRBV28,-,CASQYTNTEAFF,TGTGCCAGCCAATATACAAACACTGAAGCTTTCTTT
-,TRBJ1-2,TRBV7-2,-,CASSLGQFYGYTF,TGTGCCAGCAGCTTAGGGCAGTTCTATGGCTACACCTTC
-,TRBJ2-2,TRBV4-2,-,CASSPISSTGNTGELFF,TGTGCCAGCAGCCCAATTTCTAGCACCGGGAACACCGGGGAGCTGTTTTTT
-,TRBJ1-2,TRBV7-8,-,CASSGGRGEGYTF,TGTGCCAGCAGCGGTGGGAGAGGCGAGGGCTACACCTTC